The rows below give T cell receptor beta chains drawn from one sample of a study of regulatory T cells in long-lasting Graves disease. TCRdb processed the multiplex PCR reads anew with MiXCR; each CDR3 protein has one entry. The table shows 650,000 to 700,000 distinct CDR3 sequences, with about 32% occurring only once. The sequenced sample was peripheral blood mononuclear cells (PBMCs), obtained when the disease was refractory, from a patient treated with antithyroid drugs. Source of these receptors: a female donor with Graves disease. CDR3s include the opening cysteine and the closing phenylalanine or tryptophan. D genes are given only for firm matches. Size values are once, few and many counts, or a class for expanded clones, and some rows have none.

few	TRBD2	TRBJ2-4	TRBV11-2	CASSDWGGGLAKNIQYF	TGTGCCAGCAGCGATTGGGGGGGGGGTTTGGCCAAAAACATTCAGTACTTC
.	TRBD1	TRBJ2-2	TRBV6-1	CASSNGGQGNTGELFF	TGTGCCAGCAGCAACGGGGGACAGGGAAACACCGGGGAGCTGTTTTTT
few	TRBD1	TRBJ2-7	TRBV14	CASSPRRGGHYEQYF	TGTGCCAGCAGCCCGCGAAGAGGGGGCCACTACGAGCAGTACTTC
.	.	TRBJ1-1	TRBV20-1	CSARGVRGAYTEAFF	TGCAGTGCTAGAGGGGTAAGGGGCGCGTACACTGAAGCTTTCTTT
.	.	TRBJ1-1	TRBV10-3	CAISESLVLGTEAFF	TGTGCCATCAGTGAGTCGTTGGTCCTGGGCACTGAAGCTTTCTTT
few	.	TRBJ1-5	TRBV5-6	CASSLSGARQPQHF	TGTGCCAGCAGCTTGTCGGGAGCCCGTCAGCCCCAGCATTTT
few	TRBD1	TRBJ1-6	TRBV6-1	CASRRTGGSGRSPLHF	TGTGCCAGCAGGCGGACAGGGGGAAGTGGCCGTTCACCCCTCCACTTT
.	.	TRBJ1-3	TRBV13	CASSLDEGGISGNTIYF	TGTGCCAGCAGCTTAGATGAGGGGGGGATCTCTGGAAACACCATATATTTT
.	.	TRBJ2-2	TRBV15	CATSRDRGTANTGELFF	TGTGCCACCAGCAGAGATCGCGGGACAGCGAACACCGGGGAGCTGTTTTTT
.	.	TRBJ1-3	TRBV29-1	CSVDSPGNTIYF	TGCAGCGTAGACTCTCCTGGAAACACCATATATTTT
few	TRBD1	TRBJ1-1	TRBV6-2/TRBV6-3	CASSEPDRQSEAFF	TGTGCCAGCAGCGAACCGGACAGGCAAAGTGAAGCTTTCTTT
.	TRBD1	TRBJ1-1	TRBV6-1	CASRPYRGGHTEAFF	TGTGCCAGCCGACCCTACCGAGGGGGCCACACTGAAGCTTTCTTT
.	.	TRBJ1-2	TRBV5-4	CASSLAGQGRNYGYTF	TGTGCCAGCAGCTTGGCTGGGCAGGGAAGGAACTATGGCTACACCTTC
few	.	TRBJ1-1	TRBV7-3	CASSPDVNTEAFF	TGTGCCAGCAGCCCGGACGTAAACACTGAAGCTTTCTTT
.	.	TRBJ2-5	TRBV12-3/TRBV12-4	CASSFSSRDGTQYF	TGTGCCAGCAGTTTCTCGAGCAGGGATGGGACCCAGTACTTC
.	TRBD1	TRBJ1-2	TRBV5-1	CASSLARQGRGNGYTF	TGCGCCAGCAGCTTGGCCAGACAGGGGCGCGGTAATGGCTACACCTTC
.	TRBD1	TRBJ1-2	TRBV20-1	CSAIAGTALGYTF	TGCAGTGCTATAGCCGGGACAGCCTTAGGCTACACCTTC
.	TRBD1	TRBJ1-4	TRBV20-1	CSARQGFEKLFF	TGCAGTGCAAGACAGGGGTTTGAAAAACTGTTTTTT
.	.	TRBJ2-7	TRBV20-1	CSAGDLVGANYEQYF	TGCAGTGCTGGAGATCTGGTGGGGGCGAACTACGAGCAGTACTTC
many	TRBD1	TRBJ1-5	TRBV12-3/TRBV12-4	CASSARTGGNGNQPQHF	TGTGCCAGCAGTGCCCGGACAGGGGGCAATGGCAATCAGCCCCAGCATTTT
few	.	TRBJ2-2	TRBV25-1	CASSELPGELFF	TGTGCCAGCAGTGAATTGCCCGGGGAGCTGTTTTTT
.	TRBD1	TRBJ1-6	TRBV3-1	CASSRTGGRGNSPLHF	TGTGCCAGCAGTCGGACAGGGGGCAGGGGTAATTCACCCCTCCACTTT
.	TRBD2	TRBJ2-4	TRBV7-9	CASSPGTSGGSIQYF	TGTGCCAGCAGCCCAGGGACATCGGGAGGGAGCATTCAGTACTTC
few	.	TRBJ1-5	TRBV6-1	CASSESRGVLYSNQPQHF	TGTGCCAGCAGTGAATCAAGGGGGGTCCTCTATAGCAATCAGCCCCAGCATTTT
.	.	TRBJ2-5	TRBV7-9	CASRPPGPHQETQYF	TGTGCCAGCAGACCGCCGGGACCGCACCAAGAGACCCAGTACTTC
few	TRBD2	TRBJ2-5	TRBV27	CASSYSGRGETQYF	TGTGCCAGCAGTTATAGCGGGAGGGGTGAGACCCAGTACTTC
few	TRBD1	TRBJ1-6	TRBV29-1	CSVRVQGGNSPLHF	TGCAGCGTGCGCGTACAGGGGGGGAATTCACCCCTCCACTTT
.	.	TRBJ1-1	TRBV20-1	CSASNGNTEAFF	TGCAGTGCTAGCAACGGAAACACTGAAGCTTTCTTT
many	TRBD1	TRBJ1-2	TRBV6-1	CASRRQGGSYGYTF	TGTGCCAGCAGGAGACAGGGCGGTAGTTATGGCTACACCTTC
.	.	TRBJ2-7	TRBV12-3/TRBV12-4	CASSFILDGEQYF	TGTGCCAGCAGTTTCATTTTGGACGGCGAGCAGTACTTC
.	TRBD2	TRBJ2-5	TRBV6-1	CASTDTGTSGETQYF	TGTGCCAGCACCGACACCGGGACTAGCGGGGAGACCCAGTACTTC
.	.	TRBJ2-3	TRBV11-1	CASSLGLSSLTDTQYF	TGTGCCAGCAGCTTAGGACTTAGCAGTCTCACAGATACGCAGTATTTT
.	.	TRBJ2-2	TRBV10-3	CAISSTGELFF	TGTGCCATCAGTTCCACCGGGGAGCTGTTTTTT
.	.	TRBJ1-4	TRBV6-1	CASSASGRGGRKKLFF	TGTGCCAGCAGTGCCTCCGGGAGGGGAGGGCGGAAAAAACTGTTTTTT
many	TRBD1	TRBJ2-7	TRBV2	CASSIRQGRTYEQYF	TGTGCCAGCAGCATTCGACAGGGGCGTACCTACGAGCAGTACTTC
once	.	TRBJ1-1	TRBV6-1	CASRATNTEAFF	TGTGCCAGCAGAGCAACAAACACTGAAGCTTTCTTT
.	.	TRBJ1-4	TRBV6-5	CASSYGEPNEKLFF	TGTGCCAGCAGTTACGGGGAGCCTAATGAAAAACTGTTTTTT
many	.	TRBJ1-1	TRBV12-3/TRBV12-4	CASSLTQANTEAFF	TGTGCCAGCAGTTTAACTCAAGCGAACACTGAAGCTTTCTTT
.	TRBD2	TRBJ2-7	TRBV6-1	CASTEGVPGTSGRAEQYF	TGTGCCAGCACCGAGGGCGTACCCGGGACTAGCGGGAGAGCCGAGCAGTACTTC
.	TRBD1	TRBJ2-7	TRBV6-2/TRBV6-3	CASSDEEGAYWDHEQYF	TGTGCCAGCAGTGACGAAGAGGGGGCCTACTGGGACCACGAGCAGTACTTC
.	TRBD1	TRBJ2-7	TRBV2	CASSPDRGLSYEQYF	TGTGCCAGCAGTCCGGACAGGGGGCTCTCCTACGAGCAGTACTTC
.	TRBD1	TRBJ2-7	TRBV11-2	CASSPFGQGVAYEQYF	TGTGCCAGCAGCCCTTTCGGACAGGGGGTAGCCTACGAGCAGTACTTC
.	.	TRBJ2-2	TRBV6-2/TRBV6-3	CASSYSNPGTGELFF	TGTGCCAGCAGTTACTCGAATCCAGGCACCGGGGAGCTGTTTTTT
once	TRBD2	TRBJ2-5	TRBV12-3/TRBV12-4	CASATSRLAGSGETQYF	TGTGCCAGCGCCACATCTCGGCTAGCGGGTTCGGGGGAGACCCAGTACTTC
few	TRBD2	TRBJ2-7	TRBV7-6	CASSPSALLAGVYEQYF	TGTGCCAGCAGCCCCTCCGCGCTGCTAGCGGGAGTGTACGAGCAGTACTTC
.	.	TRBJ2-7	TRBV7-6	CASSHHSSYEQYF	TGTGCCAGCAGCCACCATAGCAGCTACGAGCAGTACTTC
.	TRBD2	TRBJ2-7	TRBV14	CASRRSGSYEQYF	TGTGCCAGCAGGCGTAGCGGGAGTTACGAGCAGTACTTC
many	.	TRBJ1-5	TRBV12-3/TRBV12-4	CASREVNQPQHF	TGTGCCAGCCGAGAGGTCAATCAGCCCCAGCATTTT
.	.	TRBJ2-7	TRBV4-1	CASSQDPPGTYIYEQYF	TGCGCCAGCAGCCAAGATCCTCCAGGGACCTACATCTACGAGCAGTACTTC
many	.	TRBJ1-1	TRBV19	CASSYMPGQRNTEAFF	TGTGCCAGTAGCTACATGCCGGGACAAAGGAACACTGAAGCTTTCTTT